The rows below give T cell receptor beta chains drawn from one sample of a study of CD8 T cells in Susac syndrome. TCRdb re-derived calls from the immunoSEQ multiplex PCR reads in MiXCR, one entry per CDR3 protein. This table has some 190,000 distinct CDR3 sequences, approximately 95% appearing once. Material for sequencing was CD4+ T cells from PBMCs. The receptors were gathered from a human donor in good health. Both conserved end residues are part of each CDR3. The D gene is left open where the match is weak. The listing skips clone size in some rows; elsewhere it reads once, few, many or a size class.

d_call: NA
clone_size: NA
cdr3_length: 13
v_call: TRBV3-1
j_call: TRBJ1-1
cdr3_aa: CASSPHLNTEAFF
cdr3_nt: TGTGCCAGCAGCCCTCACCTGAACACTGAAGCTTTCTTT

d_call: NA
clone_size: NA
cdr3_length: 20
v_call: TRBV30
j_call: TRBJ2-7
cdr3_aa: CAWTLGLLAFTRNHSYEQYF
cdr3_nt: TGTGCCTGGACCCTGGGTTTGTTAGCCTTCACCCGCAACCATTCCTACGAGCAGTACTTC

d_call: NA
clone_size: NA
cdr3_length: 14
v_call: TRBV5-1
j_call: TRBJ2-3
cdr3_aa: CASSVEGTTDTQYF
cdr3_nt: TGCGCCAGCAGCGTAGAGGGTACCACAGATACGCAGTATTTT

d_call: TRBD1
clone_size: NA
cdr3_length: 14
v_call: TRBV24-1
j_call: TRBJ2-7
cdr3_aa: CAIPVGTGAYEQYF
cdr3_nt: TGTGCCATCCCTGTCGGGACAGGGGCCTACGAGCAGTACTTC

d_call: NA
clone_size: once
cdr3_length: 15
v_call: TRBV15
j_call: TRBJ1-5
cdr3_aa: CATSRDGQGNQPQHF
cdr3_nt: TGTGCCACCAGCAGAGATGGGCAGGGGAATCAGCCCCAGCATTTT

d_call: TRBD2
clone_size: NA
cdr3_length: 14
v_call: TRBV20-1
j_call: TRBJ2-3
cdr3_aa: CSAPSKRDTDTQYF
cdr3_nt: TGCAGTGCGCCCTCAAAGCGGGACACAGATACGCAGTATTTT

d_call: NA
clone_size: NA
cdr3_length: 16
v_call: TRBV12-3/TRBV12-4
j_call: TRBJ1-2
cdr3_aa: CASSLGDSDFFYGYTF
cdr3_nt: TGTGCCAGCAGTTTGGGTGACAGCGATTTTTTCTATGGCTACACCTTC

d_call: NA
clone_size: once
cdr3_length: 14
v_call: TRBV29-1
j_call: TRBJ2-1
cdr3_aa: CSDGSESSYNEQFF
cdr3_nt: TGCAGCGACGGGTCGGAAAGCTCCTACAATGAGCAGTTCTTC

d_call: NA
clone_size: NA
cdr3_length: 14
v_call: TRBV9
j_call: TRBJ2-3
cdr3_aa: CASSVTGSTDTQYF
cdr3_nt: TGTGCCAGCAGCGTAACAGGGTCGACAGATACGCAGTATTTT

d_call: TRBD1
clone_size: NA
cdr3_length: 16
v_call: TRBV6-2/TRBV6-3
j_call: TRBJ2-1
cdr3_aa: CASSYPGQGARNEQFF
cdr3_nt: TGTGCCAGCAGTTACCCTGGACAGGGGGCAAGGAATGAGCAGTTCTTC

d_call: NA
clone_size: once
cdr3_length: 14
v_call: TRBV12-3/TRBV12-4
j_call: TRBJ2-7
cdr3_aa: CASSSAGQSYEQYF
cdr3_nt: TGTGCCAGCAGTTCCGCGGGACAGTCCTACGAGCAGTACTTC

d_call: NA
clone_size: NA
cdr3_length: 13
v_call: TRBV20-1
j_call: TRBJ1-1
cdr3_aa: CSATFGGGAEAFF
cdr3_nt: TGCAGTGCTACATTTGGTGGAGGGGCTGAAGCTTTCTTT

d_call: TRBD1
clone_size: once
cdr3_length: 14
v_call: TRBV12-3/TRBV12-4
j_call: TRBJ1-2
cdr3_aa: CASSAQGARRGYTF
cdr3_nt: TGTGCCAGCAGTGCGCAGGGGGCACGACGTGGCTACACCTTC

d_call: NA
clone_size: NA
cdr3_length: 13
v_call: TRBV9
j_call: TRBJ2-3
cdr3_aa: CASSPRGRDTQYF
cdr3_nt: TGTGCCAGCAGCCCCCGGGGGCGGGATACGCAGTATTTT

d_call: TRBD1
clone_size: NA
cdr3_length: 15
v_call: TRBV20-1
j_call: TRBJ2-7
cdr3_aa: CSARDQSTGAYEQYF
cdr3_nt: TGCAGTGCTAGAGACCAATCAACAGGGGCCTACGAGCAGTACTTC